These 16 T cell receptor beta chains came from one sample sequenced in a study of CD8+ T cells in alopecia areata. Sequencing relied on a cDNA template that was reverse transcribed from extracted RNA. Profiling relied on immunoSEQ multiplex PCR, and the TCRdb table lists in-frame clones only, not all of them. Of 180,000 or so clones in the sample, 63% were seen once. The specimen was CD4+ T cells sorted from blood, collected at week 0. The source of these receptors is a human donor with alopecia areata.

Concerning this clone itself: Other DNA sequences within the sample encode an identical CDR3. The genes are TRBV7-2 and TRBJ2-3, with D unclear. Germline-derived CDR1 and CDR2 are SGHTA and FQGNSA. The ends were cut back, 5 bases at V and 6 bases at J, with 6 bases in the middle. This CDR3 region has 11 residues. As DNA, the CDR3 is TGTGCCAGCAGCCTACTGGATACGCAGTATTTT. Translated, it gives CASSLLDTQYF.

This clone was picked up a small number of times. Other DNA sequences in this sample translate to the same CDR3. The J gene is TRBJ1-1, the V gene TRBV30; D not resolved. CDR3 length: 12 amino acids. V dropped 2 bases and J dropped 0 bases, with 4 bases sitting between them. CDR1 GTSNPN and CDR2 SVGIG come from the germline V gene (reference sequence). CDR3 loop: CAWSRLNTEAFF. CDR3 DNA: TGTGCCTGGAGTAGGCTGAACACTGAAGCTTTCTTT.

The genes are TRBV10-3 and TRBJ1-1; D gene ambiguous. The CDR3 consists of 14 residues. The germline V gene encodes CDR1 ENHRY and CDR2 SYGVKD. The V and J ends lost 10 bases and 1 base respectively, with 16 bases between them. The CDR3 nucleotides are TGTGCCACAAAGCGGGTACAAGAGAACACTGAAGCTTTCTTT. Its translation: CATKRVQENTEAFF.

This sequence joins TRBV2 and TRBJ1-5, with 8 nucleotides matching TRBD1. Per the germline V gene, CDR1 is SNHLY and CDR2 is FYNNEI. J gave up 7 bases and V 6 bases, and 17 bases lay outside the gene matches. This CDR3 is 17 amino acids long. The CDR3 is CASSVIHTGGSSQPQHF. The CDR3 nucleotides read TGTGCCAGCAGCGTAATACACACAGGGGGGAGTTCACAGCCCCAGCATTTT.

DNA of the CDR3: TGTGCCATCTCACGAGAGGCAGCCCAGCATTTT. Protein sequence: CAISREAAQHF. The gene calls are TRBV10-3 and TRBJ1-5, with D unresolved. The CDR3 totals 11 residues. V was pared by 8 bases and J by 11 bases, with 13 bases between. Germline-derived CDR1 and CDR2 are ENHRY and SYGVKD.

In this sample, this clone turned up a few times. V is TRBV5-1 and J is TRBJ2-6, with a weak D call TRBD1 (7 bases). This CDR3 region has 16 residues. The ends were cut back, 1 base at V and 2 bases at J, with 10 bases in the middle. CDR1 and CDR2 (germline): SGHRS, YFSETQ. The CDR3 sequence is CASSLTGEAGANVLTF. In nucleotides, the CDR3 is TGCGCCAGCAGCTTGACAGGGGAGGCTGGGGCCAACGTCCTGACTTTC. Based on the CDR3 plus reference TRBV5-1 and TRBJ2-6, the full variable domain is KAGVTQTPRYLIKTRGQQVTLSCSPISGHRSVSWYQQTPGQGLQFLFEYFSETQRNKGNFPGRFSGRQFSNSRSEMNVSTLELGDSALYLCASSLTGEAGANVLTFGAGSRLTVL.

This chain joins TRBV9 and TRBJ2-3; 8 bases are a match to TRBD1. From germline, CDR1 is SGDLS and CDR2 YYNGEE. The CDR3 consists of 16 residues. Germline trimming cut 0 bases from V and 1 base from J; bases unmatched to any gene: 4. CDR3 residues: CASSVDPRGRTDTQYF. Written as DNA, the CDR3 is TGTGCCAGCAGCGTAGATCCCAGGGGGCGCACAGATACGCAGTATTTT.

The chain carries TRBV9 and TRBJ2-2; tentatively, D is TRBD1 (5 bases). CDR3 length equals 16 residues. V dropped 4 bases and J dropped 6 bases, with 19 bases sitting between them. Germline CDR1 SGDLS, CDR2 YYNGEE. The CDR3 nucleotides read TGTGCCAGCAGCACCCAGCAGGGTGGGGCGCCCGGGGAGCTGTTTTTT. Protein: CASSTQQGGAPGELFF. Together with reference TRBV9 and TRBJ2-2, the CDR3 gives the full variable domain: DSGVTQTPKHLITATGQRVTLRCSPRSGDLSVYWYQQSLDQGLQFLIQYYNGEERAKGNILERFSAQQFPDLHSELNLSSLELGDSALYFCASSTQQGGAPGELFFGEGSRLTVL.

The rearrangement links TRBV4-3 to TRBJ2-7, with D tentatively TRBD1 (5 bases). The CDR3 is made up of 14 amino acids. Germline assignment: CDR1 LGHNA and CDR2 YSLEER. The V end was cut by 4 bases, the J end by 5 bases, with 15 bases between. CDR3 in DNA: TGCGCCAGCAGCCCCCAACGTTCAGGGAACGAGCAGTACTTC. Protein product: CASSPQRSGNEQYF.

This clone has a handful of counts. The DNA for the CDR3 is TGCAGCGTCAGACAGCTCATGAACACTGAAGCTTTCTTT. Protein product: CSVRQLMNTEAFF. This rearrangement joins TRBV29-1 to TRBJ1-1; D might be TRBD1 (5 bases). Germline V CDR1 and CDR2: SQVTM, ANQGSEA. The V gene lost 6 bases and the J gene lost 0 bases, with 11 bases spanning the gap. This CDR3 has 13 residues.

The J gene is TRBJ2-3, the V gene TRBV30; possibly TRBD1 for D (6 bases). The V and J ends lost 1 base and 2 bases respectively, with 13 bases between them. CDR1 GTSNPN and CDR2 SVGIG come from the germline V gene (reference sequence). The CDR3 contains 15 residues. The CDR3 sequence is CAWSARQALTDTQYF. CDR3 DNA sequence: TGTGCCTGGAGTGCCCGACAGGCACTCACAGATACGCAGTATTTT.

This clone was counted between two and nine times. The chain combines TRBV5-4 with TRBJ2-1; 12 bases agree with TRBD2. The CDR3 runs 17 residues. From germline, CDR1 is SGHNT and CDR2 YYREEE (reference sequence). Germline trimming cut 4 bases from V and 8 bases from J; bases unmatched to any gene: 13. In nucleotides, the CDR3 is TGTGCCAGCAGCGGAAGACTAGCGGGGGCCCCGAGGGATGAGCAGTTCTTC. Its protein is CASSGRLAGAPRDEQFF.

V is TRBV29-1 and J is TRBJ2-1, with a possible D match to TRBD2 (5 bases). Germline lookup yields CDR1 SQVTM and CDR2 ANQGSEA. V was clipped by 8 bases and J by 0 bases, with 8 bases between them. CDR3 length: 12 amino acids. CDR3 DNA sequence: TGCAGCTTGCGGGTCTCCTACAATGAGCAGTTCTTC. Encoded protein: CSLRVSYNEQFF.

The V gene is TRBV27, the J gene TRBJ1-4; TRBD1 aligns across 7 bases. Unmatched junction bases numbered 4, after V lost 3 bases and J lost 6 bases. The CDR3 extends over 14 amino acids. Germline CDR1 and CDR2: MNHEY and SMNVEV (reference sequence). The CDR3 here is CASSLWGTDEKLFF. The CDR3 DNA sequence: TGTGCCAGCAGTTTGTGGGGGACAGATGAAAAACTGTTTTTT. The whole variable domain, remainder taken from reference TRBV27 and TRBJ1-4, is EAQVTQNPRYLITVTGKKLTVTCSQNMNHEYMSWYRQDPGLGLRQIYYSMNVEVTDKGDVPEGYKVSRKEKRNFPLILESPSPNQTSLYFCASSLWGTDEKLFFGSGTQLSVL.

This clone was observed a handful of times. Other DNA sequences within the sample encode an identical CDR3. The chain carries TRBV28 and TRBJ2-3; the D gene is possibly TRBD2 (5 bases). Trimming took 2 bases from V and 6 from J, leaving 6 bases between them. The CDR3 contains 12 residues. In germline, CDR1 is MDHEN, CDR2 SYDVKM. The CDR3 DNA sequence: TGTGCCAGCAGTTTACGAGGGGATACGCAGTATTTT. Translated: CASSLRGDTQYF.

In its sample, this clone was seen once. The V and J genes are TRBV29-1 and TRBJ2-1, with 7 bases matching TRBD1. The CDR3 runs 13 residues. The V and J ends lost 6 bases and 3 bases, in that order; junction bases with no gene match: 5. The germline CDR1 and CDR2 sequences are SQVTM and ANQGSEA. This chain's CDR3 is CSVKGQNYNEQFF. CDR3 nucleotides: TGCAGCGTCAAGGGACAGAACTACAATGAGCAGTTCTTC.